This T cell receptor beta chain is from a study of PD-L1 blockade in urothelial cancer. The overall study: It was in 2014 that patients started atezolizumab at 1,200 mg intravenously every 3 weeks. Analysis of blood occurred 3 weeks (second dose) and 6 weeks after treatment start.

This CDR3 contains 14 residues. Trimming removed 4 bases at V and 2 bases at J, with 12 bases between. Germline values: CDR1 MNHNS, CDR2 SASEGT. Notes on this clone: The target antigen is unknown.

Synthetic spike-ins, TCR analog templates, were added into each PCR. Clones were read by immunoSEQ multiplex PCR, and TCRdb kept only the in-frame ones, dropping some. The profile shows 100,000 or so clones, approximately 85% of them singletons. Study outcomes and limitations: Better survival was forecast by a pretreatment blood TCR clonality below the median.

This clonotype was sampled from a man between 50 and 59 years old with urothelial cancer. The gene calls are TRBV6-1 and TRBJ2-7; D might be TRBD1 (5 bases). The sequenced sample was PBMCs, obtained around atezolizumab (anti-PD-L1) treatment. The CDR3: CASSVRGITYEQYF. In DNA form, the CDR3 reads TGTGCCAGCAGTGTTAGGGGAATAACCTACGAGCAGTACTTC.